Presented here are 9 T cell receptor beta chains from one specimen sequenced in a study of blood T cell repertoires in COVID-19. The table came from immunoSEQ multiplex PCR; TCRdb's copy has only in-frame clones and leaves some out. The sample contains a few hundred thousand clones, about 85% of which appear only once. What was sequenced was peripheral blood. These receptors came from a man aged 55 to 69 who had recovered from COVID-19.

V and J are TRBV30 and TRBJ1-2; D perhaps matches TRBD1 (5 bases). The CDR3 loop spans 14 amino acids. From germline, CDR1 is GTSNPN and CDR2 SVGIG (reference sequence). Trimming stripped 2 bases from V and 7 bases from J, with 17 bases between. Written as DNA, the CDR3 is TGTGCCTGGAGTTTTGACAGTAGGGCAAGTGGCTACACCTTC. It translates to CAWSFDSRASGYTF.

This clone was observed a single time. This rearrangement joins TRBV7-3 to TRBJ2-2; D gene uncertain. Per the germline V gene, CDR1 is SGHTA and CDR2 is FQGTGA. CDR3 length: 14 amino acids. V gave up 4 bases and J gave up 0 bases, with 6 bases separating them. CDR3 region: CASSSGTNTGELFF. DNA of the CDR3: TGTGCCAGCAGCTCAGGCACGAACACCGGGGAGCTGTTTTTT.

The V and J genes are TRBV27 and TRBJ2-1, with TRBD1 matching 9 bases. J lost 3 bases, V lost 4 bases, and 13 bases had no gene match. The CDR3 contains 18 residues. Germline CDR1 and CDR2: MNHEY and SMNVEV (reference sequence). Here the CDR3 DNA reads TGTGCCAGCAGTTCACCAGGACAGGGGTACCGGCTCTACAATGAGCAGTTCTTC. This encodes CASSSPGQGYRLYNEQFF.

There are a few counts of this clone. The gene calls are TRBV7-8 and TRBJ1-6; D is unresolved. The CDR3 spans 13 residues. In germline, CDR1 is SGHVS, CDR2 FQNEAQ. V lost 5 bases and J 5 bases, leaving 7 bases between the germline ends. CDR3 nucleotides: TGTGCCAGCAGCGTTGGCAATAATTCACCCCTCCACTTT. Amino acid sequence: CASSVGNNSPLHF.

The chain joins TRBV25-1 to TRBJ2-7; 10 bases match TRBD1. The ends lost 3 bases at V and 3 bases at J; junction bases unmatched: 5. This CDR3 comprises 15 residues. CDR1 and CDR2 from the germline V gene are MGHDK and SYGVNS. The CDR3 DNA is TGTGCCAGCAGTGATGCCGGGACAGGGGTCTACGAGCAGTACTTC. The encoded protein is CASSDAGTGVYEQYF.

The J gene is TRBJ1-2, the V gene TRBV19; weak D call: TRBD1 (5 bases). In germline, CDR1 is LNHDA, CDR2 SQIVND (reference sequence). The germline V and J ends were trimmed by 2 bases and 8 bases, with 15 bases remaining between them. CDR3 length equals 14 residues. CDR3 coding DNA: TGTGCCAGTAGTATACGGCTGGGGACTCGGGGCTACACCTTC. Protein sequence: CASSIRLGTRGYTF.

On this clone itself: The sample contains more than one DNA sequence encoding this CDR3. V usage is TRBV18 and J usage is TRBJ1-1; 9 nucleotides match TRBD1. There are 14 residues in the CDR3. With V trimmed by 4 bases and J by 1 base, 1 base remained unmatched. CDR1 KGHSH and CDR2 LQKENI come from the germline V gene. In DNA form, the CDR3 reads TGTGCCAGCTCACAACAGGGGGCGAACACTGAAGCTTTCTTT. It yields the protein CASSQQGANTEAFF.

The chain is built from TRBV7-3 and TRBJ2-3; possible D gene TRBD2, 5 bases. CDR3 size: 13 residues. Germline V gene lookup returns CDR1 SGHTA and CDR2 FQGTGA. With 0 bases removed from V and 11 bases from J, the gap between germline ends came to 12 bases. The CDR3 sequence: CASSLTSGGEQYF. CDR3 coding DNA: TGTGCCAGCAGCTTAACCAGCGGAGGTGAGCAGTATTTT.

The V call is TRBV7-2, the J call TRBJ2-1; a possible D gene is TRBD1 (6 bases). Germline V gene lookup returns CDR1 SGHTA and CDR2 FQGNSA. The germline V and J ends were trimmed by 5 bases and 7 bases, with 12 bases remaining between them. This CDR3 has 13 residues. CDR3 nucleotides: TGTGCCAGCAGCACCAGGGGCGCGAATGAGCAGTTCTTC. This encodes CASSTRGANEQFF.